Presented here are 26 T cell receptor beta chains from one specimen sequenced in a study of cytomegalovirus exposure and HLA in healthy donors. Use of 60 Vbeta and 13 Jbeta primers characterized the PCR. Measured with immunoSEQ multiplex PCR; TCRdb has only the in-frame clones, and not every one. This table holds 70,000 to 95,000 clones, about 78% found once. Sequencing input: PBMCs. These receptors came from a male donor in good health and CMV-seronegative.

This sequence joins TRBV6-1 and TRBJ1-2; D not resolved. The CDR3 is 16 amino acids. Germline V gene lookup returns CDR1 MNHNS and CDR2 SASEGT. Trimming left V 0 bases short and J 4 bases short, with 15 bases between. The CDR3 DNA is TGTGCCAGCAGTGAAGCGGCTTTCGACGGGGTCTATGGCTACACCTTC. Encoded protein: CASSEAAFDGVYGYTF.

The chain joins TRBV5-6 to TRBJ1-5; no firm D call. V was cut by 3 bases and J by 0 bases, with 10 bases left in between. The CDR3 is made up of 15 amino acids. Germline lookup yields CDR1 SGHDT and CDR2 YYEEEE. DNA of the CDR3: TGTGCCAGCAGCTACGGGATACCTAGCAATCAGCCCCAGCATTTT. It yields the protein CASSYGIPSNQPQHF. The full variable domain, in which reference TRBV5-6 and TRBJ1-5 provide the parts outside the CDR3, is DAGVTQSPTHLIKTRGQQVTLRCSPKSGHDTVSWYQQALGQGPQFIFQYYEEEERQRGNFPDRFSGHQFPNYSSELNVNALLLGDSALYLCASSYGIPSNQPQHFGDGTRLSIL.

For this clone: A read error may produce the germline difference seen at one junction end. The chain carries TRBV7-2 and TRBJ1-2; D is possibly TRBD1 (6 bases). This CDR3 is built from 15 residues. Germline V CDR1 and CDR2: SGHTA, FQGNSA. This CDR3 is CASSLVLAGAQGYPF. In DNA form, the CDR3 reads TGTGCCAGCAGCTTAGTTCTCGCAGGGGCGCAAGGCTACCCCTTC.

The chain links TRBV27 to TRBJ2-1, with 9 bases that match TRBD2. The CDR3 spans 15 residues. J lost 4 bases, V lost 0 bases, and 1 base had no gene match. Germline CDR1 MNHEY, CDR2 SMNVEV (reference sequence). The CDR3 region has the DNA TGTGCCAGCAGTTTATCTAGCGGGAGTTACAATGAGCAGTTCTTC. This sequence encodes CASSLSSGSYNEQFF.

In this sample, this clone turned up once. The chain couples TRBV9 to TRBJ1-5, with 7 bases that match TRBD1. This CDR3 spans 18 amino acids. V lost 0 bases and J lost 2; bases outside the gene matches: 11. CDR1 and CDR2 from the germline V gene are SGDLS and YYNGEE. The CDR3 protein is CASSVGRDSSVGNQPQHF. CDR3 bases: TGTGCCAGCAGCGTAGGTAGGGACAGCTCGGTGGGCAATCAGCCCCAGCATTTT. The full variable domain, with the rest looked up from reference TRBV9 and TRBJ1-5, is DSGVTQTPKHLITATGQRVTLRCSPRSGDLSVYWYQQSLDQGLQFLIQYYNGEERAKGNILERFSAQQFPDLHSELNLSSLELGDSALYFCASSVGRDSSVGNQPQHFGDGTRLSIL.

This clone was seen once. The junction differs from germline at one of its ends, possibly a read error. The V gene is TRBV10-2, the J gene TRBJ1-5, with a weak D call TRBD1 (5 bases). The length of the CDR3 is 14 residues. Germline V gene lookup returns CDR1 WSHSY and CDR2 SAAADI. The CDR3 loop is CASSESGGVQPQNF. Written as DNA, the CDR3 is TGCGCCAGCAGTGAGTCCGGAGGGGTCCAGCCCCAGAATTTT.

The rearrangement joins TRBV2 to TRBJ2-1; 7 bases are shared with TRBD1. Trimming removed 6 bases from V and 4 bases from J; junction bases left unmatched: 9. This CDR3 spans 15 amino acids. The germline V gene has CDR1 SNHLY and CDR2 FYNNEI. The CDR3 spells CASRGRGTVYNEQFF. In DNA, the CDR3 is TGTGCCAGCAGAGGACGTGGGACAGTTTACAATGAGCAGTTCTTC.

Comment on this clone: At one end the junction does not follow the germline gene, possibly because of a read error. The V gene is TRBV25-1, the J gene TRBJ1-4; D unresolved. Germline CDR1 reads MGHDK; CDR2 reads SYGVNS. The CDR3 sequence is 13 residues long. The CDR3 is CASSEFTTEKLFF. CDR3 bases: TGTGCCAGCAGTGAATTCACTACTGAAAAACTGTTTTTT.

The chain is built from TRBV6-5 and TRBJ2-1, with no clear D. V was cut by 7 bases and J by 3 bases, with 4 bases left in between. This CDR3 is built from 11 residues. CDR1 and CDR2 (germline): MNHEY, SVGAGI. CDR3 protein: CASTRYNEQFF. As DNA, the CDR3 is TGTGCCAGCACCCGCTACAATGAGCAGTTCTTC.

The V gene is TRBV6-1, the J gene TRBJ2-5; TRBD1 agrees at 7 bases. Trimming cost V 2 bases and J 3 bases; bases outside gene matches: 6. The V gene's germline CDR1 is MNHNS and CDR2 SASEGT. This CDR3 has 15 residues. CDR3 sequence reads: CASSEPTGNKETQYF. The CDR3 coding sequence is TGTGCCAGCAGTGAACCGACAGGGAATAAAGAGACCCAGTACTTC.

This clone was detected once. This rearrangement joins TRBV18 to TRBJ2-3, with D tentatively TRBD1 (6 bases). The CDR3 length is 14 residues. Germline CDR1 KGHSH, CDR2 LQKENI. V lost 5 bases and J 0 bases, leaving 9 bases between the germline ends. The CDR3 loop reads CASSRDTSTDTQYF. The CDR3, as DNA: TGTGCCAGCTCAAGGGACACTAGCACAGATACGCAGTATTTT.

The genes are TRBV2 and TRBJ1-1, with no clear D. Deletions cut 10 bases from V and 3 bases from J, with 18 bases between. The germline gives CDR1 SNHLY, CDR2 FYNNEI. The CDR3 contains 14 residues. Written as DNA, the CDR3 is TGTGCCACCCGGCCCCGTCGCGCGGACACTGAAGCTTTCTTT. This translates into CATRPRRADTEAFF.

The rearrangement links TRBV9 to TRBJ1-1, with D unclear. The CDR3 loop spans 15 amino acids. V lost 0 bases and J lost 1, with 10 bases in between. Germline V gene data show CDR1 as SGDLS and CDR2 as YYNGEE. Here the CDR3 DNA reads TGTGCCAGCAGCGTAGGAGGCAGTAGGAACACTGAAGCTTTCTTT. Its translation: CASSVGGSRNTEAFF.

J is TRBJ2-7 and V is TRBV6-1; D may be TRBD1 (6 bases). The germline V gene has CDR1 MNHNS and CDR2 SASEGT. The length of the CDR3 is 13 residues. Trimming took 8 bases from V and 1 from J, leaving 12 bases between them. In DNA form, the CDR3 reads TGTGCCAGCTTGACAGGCTTTTCCTACGAGCAGTACTTC. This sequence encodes CASLTGFSYEQYF.

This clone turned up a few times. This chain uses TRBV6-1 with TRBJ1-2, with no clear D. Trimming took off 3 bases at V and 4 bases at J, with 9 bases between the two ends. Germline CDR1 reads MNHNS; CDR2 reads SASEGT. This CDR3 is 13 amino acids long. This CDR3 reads CASSDRTGYGYTF. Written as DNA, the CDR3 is TGTGCCAGCAGTGATCGGACTGGCTATGGCTACACCTTC.

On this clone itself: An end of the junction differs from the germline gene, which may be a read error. As DNA, the CDR3 is TGTGCCAGTAGAGGGGGTGTTTATAATTCACCCCTCAACTTT. Protein product: CASRGGVYNSPLNF. This sequence joins TRBV19 and TRBJ1-6; TRBD1 might be the D (6 bases). The CDR3 consists of 14 residues. Germline V gene sequence: CDR1 LNHDA, CDR2 SQIVND (reference sequence).

The CDR3 region has the DNA TGTGCCAGCAGCTTCCAGGGGACCCCCTACAATGAGCAGTTCTTC. Its protein product is CASSFQGTPYNEQFF. The V and J genes are TRBV7-3 and TRBJ2-1; D perhaps matches TRBD1 (6 bases). The CDR3 sequence is 15 residues long. V was pared by 3 bases and J by 2 bases, with 11 bases between. Germline V gene data show CDR1 as SGHTA and CDR2 as FQGTGA.

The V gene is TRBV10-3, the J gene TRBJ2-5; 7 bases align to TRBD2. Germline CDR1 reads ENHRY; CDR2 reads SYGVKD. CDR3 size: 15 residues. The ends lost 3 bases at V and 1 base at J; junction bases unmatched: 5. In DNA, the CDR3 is TGTGCCATCAGTGAAGGAGGGACTATCCAAGAGACCCAGTACTTC. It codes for CAISEGGTIQETQYF.

CDR3 in DNA: TGTGCCAGCAGCGTAGTCGGGTGGGACACTGAAGCTTTCTTT. It encodes CASSVVGWDTEAFF. This chain joins TRBV9 and TRBJ1-1; D is ambiguous. With 0 bases removed from V and 3 bases from J, the gap between germline ends came to 9 bases. Germline lookup yields CDR1 SGDLS and CDR2 YYNGEE. This CDR3 contains 14 residues.

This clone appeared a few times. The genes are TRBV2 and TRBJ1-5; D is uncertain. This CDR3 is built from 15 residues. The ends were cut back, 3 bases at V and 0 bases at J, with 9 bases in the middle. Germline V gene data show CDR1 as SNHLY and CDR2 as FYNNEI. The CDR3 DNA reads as TGTGCCAGCAGTGACCAGGTATATAGCAATCAGCCCCAGCATTTT. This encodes CASSDQVYSNQPQHF.

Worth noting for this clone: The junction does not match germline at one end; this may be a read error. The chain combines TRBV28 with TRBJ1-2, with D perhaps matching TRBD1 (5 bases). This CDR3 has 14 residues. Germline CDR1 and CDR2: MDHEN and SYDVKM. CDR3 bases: TGTGCCAGCAAAACAGGCGCAGACTTCTATGGCTACCCCTTC. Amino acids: CASKTGADFYGYPF.

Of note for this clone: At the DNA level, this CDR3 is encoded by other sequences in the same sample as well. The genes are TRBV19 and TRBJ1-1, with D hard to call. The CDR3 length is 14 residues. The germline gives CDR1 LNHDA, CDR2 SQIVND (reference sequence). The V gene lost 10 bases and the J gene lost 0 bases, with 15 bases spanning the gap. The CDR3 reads CATSGTGLNTEAFF. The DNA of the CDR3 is TGTGCCACCAGTGGTACGGGGTTGAACACTGAAGCTTTCTTT.

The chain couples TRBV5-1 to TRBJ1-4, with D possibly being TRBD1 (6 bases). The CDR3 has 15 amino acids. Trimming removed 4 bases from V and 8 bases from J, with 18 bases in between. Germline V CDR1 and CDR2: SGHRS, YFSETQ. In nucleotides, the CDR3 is TGCGCCAGCAGCGCGGACAGCAACTCGGGCGAAAAACTGTTTTTT. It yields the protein CASSADSNSGEKLFF.

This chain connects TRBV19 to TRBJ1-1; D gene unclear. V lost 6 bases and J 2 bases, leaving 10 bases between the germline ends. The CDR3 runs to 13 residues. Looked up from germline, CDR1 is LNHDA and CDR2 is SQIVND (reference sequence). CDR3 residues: CASRNRGNTEAFF. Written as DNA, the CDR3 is TGTGCCAGTAGAAATCGGGGTAACACTGAAGCTTTCTTT.

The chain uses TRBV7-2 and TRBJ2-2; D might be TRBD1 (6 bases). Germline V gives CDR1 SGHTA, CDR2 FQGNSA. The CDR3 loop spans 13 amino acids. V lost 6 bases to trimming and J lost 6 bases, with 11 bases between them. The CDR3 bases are TGTGCCAGCAGTTTGTCAGGGGCCGGGGAGCTGTTTTTT. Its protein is CASSLSGAGELFF.

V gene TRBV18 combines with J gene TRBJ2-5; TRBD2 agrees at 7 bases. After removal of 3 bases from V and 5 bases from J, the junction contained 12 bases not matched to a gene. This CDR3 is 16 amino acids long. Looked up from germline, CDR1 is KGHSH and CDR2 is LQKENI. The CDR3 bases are TGTGCCAGCTCACCTTCCGGGACTAACTATCGGGAGACCCAGTACTTC. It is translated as CASSPSGTNYRETQYF.